This T cell receptor beta chain was sequenced in a study of blood T cell repertoires in COVID-19. Across the whole study: The study drew acute and convalescent COVID-19 samples from the United States, Italy and Spain.

Trimming removed 6 bases at V and 2 bases at J, with 14 bases between. The germline V gene encodes CDR1 MDHEN and CDR2 SYDVKM. The CDR3 extends over 14 amino acids. Authors' analysis steps: From reference gene primer amplification, estimates of nucleated cell counts were derived. Assay: immunoSEQ multiplex PCR; the TCRdb copy retains only in-frame clones and omits some. The V and J calls and clone size were taken over from that table, and D and trimming were inferred from the DNA. The sample shows around 220,000 clones, roughly 80% of them seen only once. The source is a woman older than 75 with acute or convalescent COVID-19. The J gene is TRBJ2-7, the V gene TRBV28; D is possibly TRBD2 (7 bases). Specimen: peripheral blood. In DNA, the CDR3 is TGTGCCAGCAGCCCCGGGGGGCAAACCTACGAGCAGTACTTC. As protein: CASSPGGQTYEQYF.